The clone carrying this T cell receptor (beta chain) was counted once. The source of the sample is a study of technical replicates of blood from a few donors. Measured with immunoSEQ multiplex PCR; TCRdb has only the in-frame clones, and not every one. The sample includes tens of thousands of clones, approximately 90% of them seen just once. V lost 4 bases and J lost 9; bases outside the gene matches: 9. The CDR3 runs to 15 residues. Germline V gives CDR1 PRHDT, CDR2 FYEKMQ (reference sequence). Sequenced sample: T cells isolated from PBMCs. The source is a human donor in good health. The chain links TRBV13 to TRBJ2-1; 10 nucleotides agree with TRBD1. The CDR3 loop reads CASSSAGQGTSEQFF. CDR3 bases: TGTGCCAGCAGCTCTGCGGGACAGGGGACTAGTGAGCAGTTCTTC.